These 31 T cell receptor beta chains were sequenced from one sample in a study of vaccination and CD4 T cells after COVID-19. The assay that was used to sequence DNA from cultured CD4+ T cells was the Oncomine TCR Beta short-read assay. Using its own MiXCR run on the PCR reads, TCRdb lists one record per CDR3 protein. The table has 15,000 to 20,000 distinct CDR3 sequences, over 50% seen once. No antigens are known for them. The time point denotes: late sampling 161 to 241 days after vaccination in a few convalescent patients. Indicated treatment: roughly 11-day PBMC culture with coronavirus spike peptide pools or control peptides (ViraFEST assay). The sample was CD4+ T cells from blood, cultured in vitro, taken about 7 months after SARS-CoV-2 vaccination. These receptors were obtained from a human donor who had recovered from COVID-19.

The chain carries TRBV6-1 and TRBJ1-5; D uncertain. Germline loops: CDR1 MNHNS, CDR2 SASEGT. V lost 11 bases, J lost 3 bases, and 14 bases lay in between. This CDR3 is 13 amino acids long. The CDR3 sequence: CAHNEQNNQPQHF. The CDR3 DNA sequence: TGTGCCCACAACGAACAGAACAATCAGCCCCAGCATTTT.

This clonotype was picked up a small number of times. The chain couples TRBV28 to TRBJ2-7; TRBD1 is a possible D gene (5 bases). The CDR3 covers 18 residues. Trimming shortened V by 2 bases and J by 7 bases, and 27 bases separated the two germline ends. Germline V gives CDR1 MDHEN, CDR2 SYDVKM. The DNA of the CDR3 is TGTGCCAGCAGTTTAGGGCACAGGACAACCCTATCGCCCGCAGAGCAGTACTTC. Residues: CASSLGHRTTLSPAEQYF.

This clonotype was observed a handful of times. As DNA, the CDR3 is TGTGCCAGCAGCCGGGGACAGTACACCGGGGAGCTGTTTTTT. Translation: CASSRGQYTGELFF. The rearrangement links TRBV7-6 to TRBJ2-2; 7 nucleotides match TRBD1. With 5 bases clipped from V and 3 bases from J, the junction kept 3 bases outside the gene matches. Germline CDR1 SGHVS, CDR2 FNYEAQ. This CDR3 is 14 amino acids long. The full variable domain, rest sourced from reference TRBV7-6 and TRBJ2-2, is GAGVSQSPRYKVTKRGQDVALRCDPISGHVSLYWYRQALGQGPEFLTYFNYEAQQDKSGLPNDRFSAERPEGSISTLTIQRTEQRDSAMYRCASSRGQYTGELFFGEGSRLTVL.

The chain links TRBV18 to TRBJ2-5, with a weak D call TRBD2 (6 bases). Germline V gene sequence: CDR1 KGHSH, CDR2 LQKENI. Trimming cost V 3 bases and J 5 bases, with 16 bases left between them. This CDR3 is built from 15 residues. The CDR3 bases are TGTGCCAGCTCACCCTCGGAGGGCCAACGGGAGACCCAGTACTTC. It yields the protein CASSPSEGQRETQYF.

V gene TRBV7-8 combines with J gene TRBJ2-7; D is undetermined. This CDR3 spans 12 amino acids. Germline CDR1 and CDR2: SGHVS and FQNEAQ. Trimming took off 5 bases at V and 5 bases at J, with 10 bases between the two ends. The chain's CDR3 is CASSLTGDEQYF. Here the CDR3 DNA reads TGTGCCAGCAGCCTAACTGGGGACGAGCAGTACTTC.

This clonotype was seen a handful of times. The rearrangement uses TRBV20-1 and TRBJ2-5; 10 positions match TRBD2. This CDR3 contains 17 residues. J gave up 1 base and V 3 bases, and 11 bases lay outside the gene matches. CDR1 is DFQATT, CDR2 SNEGSKA, per germline (reference sequence). CDR3 sequence reads: CSASFLAGERSQETQYF. Written as DNA, the CDR3 is TGCAGTGCTAGTTTCCTAGCGGGGGAGCGATCCCAAGAGACCCAGTACTTC.

The V gene is TRBV7-9, the J gene TRBJ2-5; 11 nucleotides match TRBD1. CDR1 and CDR2 from the germline V gene are SEHNR and FQNEAQ (reference sequence). J gave up 3 bases and V 4 bases, and 13 bases lay outside the gene matches. The CDR3 is 18 residues long. CDR3 sequence: CASSSLWGTGGQEETQYF. As DNA, the CDR3 is TGTGCCAGCAGCTCCCTTTGGGGGACAGGGGGTCAGGAAGAGACCCAGTACTTC.

The chain carries TRBV19 and TRBJ2-5; 10 nucleotides align to TRBD2. Germline V CDR1 and CDR2: LNHDA, SQIVND (reference sequence). The CDR3 has 14 residues. V was pared by 4 bases and J by 9 bases, with 8 bases of the junction left unmatched. This CDR3 reads CASSNSGGASPQYF. The CDR3, as DNA: TGTGCCAGTAGTAACAGCGGGGGGGCCTCACCCCAGTACTTC.

The rearrangement uses TRBV14 and TRBJ2-7, with TRBD1 matching over 7 bases. Germline assignment: CDR1 SGHDN and CDR2 FVKESK. V lost 5 bases and J lost 0; bases outside the gene matches: 4. This CDR3 spans 14 amino acids. CDR3 sequence reads: CASSETGDSYEQYF. CDR3 nucleotides: TGTGCCAGCAGCGAAACAGGGGACTCCTACGAGCAGTACTTC.

The chain recombines TRBV15 with TRBJ2-3; TRBD2 aligns across 12 bases. Germline V gene lookup returns CDR1 LNHNV and CDR2 YYDKDF (reference sequence). V shed 9 bases, J shed 6 bases, and the junction held 7 bases outside the gene matches. The CDR3 sequence is 14 residues long. The CDR3 DNA reads TGTGCCACAAGACTAGCGGGGGCTCTGGATACGCAGTATTTT. Translation: CATRLAGALDTQYF. Full variable domain (rest looked up from reference TRBV15 and TRBJ2-3): DAMVIQNPRYQVTQFGKPVTLSCSQTLNHNVMYWYQQKSSQAPKLLFHYYDKDFNNEADTPDNFQSRRPNTSFCFLDIRSPGLGDTAMYLCATRLAGALDTQYFGPGTRLTVL.

The rearrangement uses TRBV7-2 and TRBJ1-5; TRBD1 is a possible D gene (5 bases). Germline CDR1 reads SGHTA; CDR2 reads FQGNSA. The germline V and J ends were trimmed by 3 bases and 6 bases, with 9 bases remaining between them. There are 13 residues in the CDR3. CDR3 region: CASSLGVFQPQHF. The DNA for the CDR3 is TGTGCCAGCAGCTTGGGGGTATTTCAGCCCCAGCATTTT.

The CDR3 loop reads CASSLDSYEQYF. The CDR3 DNA reads as TGTGCCAGCAGCTTAGACTCCTACGAGCAGTACTTC. The rearrangement links TRBV11-1 to TRBJ2-7; D not certain. The CDR3 has 12 amino acids. CDR1 SGHAT and CDR2 FQDESV come from the germline V gene (reference sequence). Trimming left V 1 base short and J 0 bases short, with 1 base between.

V usage is TRBV24-1 and J usage is TRBJ2-5; 14 bases match TRBD2. Trimming removed 12 bases from V and 3 bases from J; junction bases left unmatched: 11. The CDR3 runs to 16 residues. CDR1 KGHDR and CDR2 SFDVKD come from the germline V gene. The chain's CDR3 is CAVKGPGLAGEETQYF. The CDR3 region has the DNA TGTGCCGTCAAGGGACCGGGACTAGCGGGAGAAGAGACCCAGTACTTC.

This chain joins TRBV7-9 and TRBJ2-5, with D unresolved. Germline V gene data show CDR1 as SEHNR and CDR2 as FQNEAQ (reference sequence). The CDR3 has 13 residues. The V end lost 1 base, the J end lost 5 bases, and 8 bases lay between the germline ends. The CDR3 loop reads CASSLVTTETQYF. CDR3 nucleotides: TGTGCCAGCAGCTTAGTTACGACGGAGACCCAGTACTTC.

The chain uses TRBV6-5 and TRBJ2-7; 7 nucleotides line up with TRBD1. With V trimmed by 0 bases and J by 4 bases, 3 bases remained unmatched. The CDR3 contains 14 residues. CDR1 is MNHEY, CDR2 SVGAGI, per germline. The DNA of the CDR3 is TGTGCCAGCAGTTACTCCGGGACAGAATACGAGCAGTACTTC. Translation: CASSYSGTEYEQYF.

The gene calls are TRBV6-1 and TRBJ2-7, with D perhaps matching TRBD1 or TRBD2 (6 bases each). The germline V gene encodes CDR1 MNHNS and CDR2 SASEGT. The V end was cut by 3 bases, the J end by 7 bases, with 16 bases between. CDR3 length equals 14 residues. CDR3 sequence: CASSDFVRGGEQYF. The DNA of the CDR3 is TGTGCCAGCAGTGATTTTGTCAGGGGAGGTGAGCAGTACTTC.

The rearrangement links TRBV7-9 to TRBJ2-7, with D tentatively TRBD2 (5 bases). CDR3 length equals 12 residues. Per germline, CDR1 SEHNR and CDR2 FQNEAQ (reference sequence). Between the trimmed V and J ends, which lost 7 bases and 5 bases, there was a span of 12 bases. This CDR3 reads CASTAYGNEQYF. CDR3 coding DNA: TGTGCCAGCACCGCTTACGGGAACGAGCAGTACTTC.

This chain uses TRBV4-3 with TRBJ2-5, with 8 bases that match TRBD2. The CDR3 is made up of 15 amino acids. Germline V CDR1 and CDR2: LGHNA, YSLEER. With V trimmed by 1 base and J by 7 bases, 8 bases remained unmatched. The CDR3 DNA is TGCGCCAGCAGCCAAGTGGCGGGAGGACCTGCGACCCAGTACTTC. Amino acid sequence: CASSQVAGGPATQYF.

CDR3 sequence: CASSLSRASYEQYF. The CDR3 DNA sequence: TGTGCCAGCAGCTTGAGTCGGGCTTCCTACGAGCAGTACTTC. V usage is TRBV11-2 and J usage is TRBJ2-7; D uncertain. The CDR3 covers 14 residues. Germline assignment: CDR1 SGHAT and CDR2 FQNNGV. V lost 3 bases and J 1 base, leaving 10 bases between the germline ends. The full variable domain, in which reference TRBV11-2 and TRBJ2-7 provide the parts outside the CDR3, is EAGVAQSPRYKIIEKRQSVAFWCNPISGHATLYWYQQILGQGPKLLIQFQNNGVVDDSQLPKDRFSAERLKGVDSTLKIQPAKLEDSAVYLCASSLSRASYEQYFGPGTRLTVT.

CDR3 sequence (DNA): TGTGCCAGCAGCCAGGACAGGGAGTTGCGCACGCAGTATTTT. As protein: CASSQDRELRTQYF. The genes are TRBV7-3 and TRBJ2-3, with TRBD1 identical over 8 bases. This CDR3 is 14 amino acids long. The V gene's germline CDR1 is SGHTA and CDR2 FQGTGA. After removal of 5 bases from V and 9 bases from J, the junction contained 10 bases not matched to a gene.

DNA for the CDR3: TGTGCCAGCAGTTACTTGCGGGCAGGACTAGCGGGAGACGGAGAGACCCAGTACTTC. Residues: CASSYLRAGLAGDGETQYF. V usage is TRBV6-2 or TRBV6-3 and J usage is TRBJ2-5, with 13 bases identical to TRBD2. In germline, CDR1 is MNHEY, CDR2 SVGEGT. The trim removed 1 base at V and 4 bases at J, leaving 12 bases unmatched. This CDR3 is built from 19 residues.

The V call is TRBV7-2, the J call TRBJ1-5, with TRBD1 as a possible D gene (5 bases). V was clipped by 3 bases and J by 3 bases, with 9 bases between them. CDR3 length: 14 amino acids. Germline CDR1 SGHTA, CDR2 FQGNSA. DNA of the CDR3: TGTGCCAGCAGCTTGAGACAGAACAATCAGCCCCAGCATTTT. Amino acids: CASSLRQNNQPQHF.

This clonotype was picked up a small number of times. The rearrangement links TRBV7-8 to TRBJ1-2; no clear D gene. CDR1 is SGHVS, CDR2 FQNEAQ, per germline. The CDR3 extends over 13 amino acids. The V end was cut by 5 bases, the J end by 0 bases, with 7 bases between. This chain's CDR3 is CASSPSPNYGYTF. CDR3 nucleotide sequence: TGTGCCAGCAGCCCGTCCCCTAACTATGGCTACACCTTC.

The chain joins TRBV11-2 to TRBJ2-1, with TRBD2 matching 9 bases. The V segment lost 4 bases and the J segment 0 bases; nucleotides outside the gene matches: 4. This CDR3 has 16 amino acids. In germline, CDR1 is SGHAT, CDR2 FQNNGV. Here the CDR3 DNA reads TGTGCCAGCAGCTCCCAGCGGGGGGCCTCCTACAATGAGCAGTTCTTC. This gives the protein CASSSQRGASYNEQFF.

This clonotype was recorded a few times. The chain joins TRBV7-2 to TRBJ2-2; 10 bases line up with TRBD2. From germline, CDR1 is SGHTA and CDR2 FQGNSA. CDR3 length equals 14 residues. V shed 6 bases and J 6 bases; nucleotides not matched to a gene: 4. For the CDR3, the DNA is TGTGCCAGCAGTCCTAGCGGGAGTGCCGGGGAGCTGTTTTTT. Amino acid sequence: CASSPSGSAGELFF. The full variable domain, with the rest looked up from reference TRBV7-2 and TRBJ2-2, is GAGVSQSPSNKVTEKGKDVELRCDPISGHTALYWYRQSLGQGLEFLIYFQGNSAPDKSGLPSDRFSAERTGGSVSTLTIQRTQQEDSAVYLCASSPSGSAGELFFGEGSRLTVL.

The chain recombines TRBV7-9 with TRBJ2-1; 9 bases line up with TRBD2. There are 18 residues in the CDR3. Per germline, CDR1 SEHNR and CDR2 FQNEAQ (reference sequence). V shed 7 bases, J shed 5 bases, and the junction held 18 bases outside the gene matches. The CDR3 bases are TGTGCCAGCACACTCAGGGGACTAGCCGGACGGTTGAACAATGAGCAGTTCTTC. Amino acids: CASTLRGLAGRLNNEQFF.

The chain has TRBV20-1 and TRBJ1-6; 7 bases match TRBD1. The CDR3 runs to 13 residues. Germline V gives CDR1 DFQATT, CDR2 SNEGSKA (reference sequence). The ends lost 6 bases at V and 5 bases at J; junction bases unmatched: 4. The CDR3 DNA is TGCAGTGCCTCAGACAGGGATAATTCACCCCTCCACTTT. As protein: CSASDRDNSPLHF.

This rearrangement joins TRBV7-6 to TRBJ2-7; 12 bases agree with TRBD2. CDR3 length: 13 amino acids. Germline-derived CDR1 and CDR2 are SGHVS and FNYEAQ. V shed 5 bases and J 7 bases; nucleotides not matched to a gene: 3. CDR3 region: CASSPGLAGEQYF. The DNA of the CDR3 is TGTGCCAGCAGCCCCGGACTAGCGGGAGAGCAGTACTTC.

This clonotype has only a few counts. This sequence joins TRBV20-1 and TRBJ1-5, with 10 bases aligning to TRBD1. CDR1 is DFQATT, CDR2 SNEGSKA, per germline (reference sequence). The trim removed 6 bases at V and 6 bases at J, leaving 11 bases unmatched. The CDR3 runs 15 residues. The CDR3 sequence: CSARTGGGLGQPQHF. DNA for the CDR3: TGCAGTGCCCGGACAGGGGGAGGACTAGGTCAGCCCCAGCATTTT.

This clonotype is classed as medium-sized. The chain carries TRBV20-1 and TRBJ2-3; D call uncertain. This CDR3 spans 11 amino acids. Trimming shortened V by 4 bases and J by 10 bases, and 12 bases separated the two germline ends. Germline V gene sequence: CDR1 DFQATT, CDR2 SNEGSKA (reference sequence). Written as DNA, the CDR3 is TGCAGTGCTAATTTAGGAAGGCCGCAGTATTTT. This sequence encodes CSANLGRPQYF.

By frequency in the sample, this clonotype is medium-sized. The chain employs TRBV5-4 and TRBJ2-7, with D unclear. The CDR3 is 14 amino acids. The V and J ends lost 1 base and 0 bases respectively, with 8 bases between them. Per germline, CDR1 SGHNT and CDR2 YYREEE (reference sequence). CDR3 nucleotide sequence: TGTGCCAGCAGCTTGTTAGGGATCTCCTACGAGCAGTACTTC. The encoded protein is CASSLLGISYEQYF.